The T cell receptor (beta chain) under discussion was sequenced for a study of cytomegalovirus exposure and HLA in healthy donors. Study-level findings and limits: Per a later analysis, HLA-associated TCR beta chains showed more clonal expansion than other, equally common TCR beta chains. In vitro confirmation showed three CMV-associated chains to be CMV antigen specific. The analysis excluded some indistinguishable V segments, including TRBV6-2 and TRBV6-3.

Concerning this clone itself: What it binds is not known.

PCR used 60 Vbeta primers and 13 Jbeta primers. TCRdb keeps only in-frame clones here, not all; method: immunoSEQ multiplex PCR. Here the sample spans 150,000 to 200,000 clones, roughly 76% being singletons. Germline-derived CDR1 and CDR2 are SGHDT and YYEEEE. V lost 4 bases and J lost 5; bases outside the gene matches: 4. The CDR3 length is 13 residues. The sample comprised PBMCs. The chain couples TRBV5-6 to TRBJ2-7; TRBD1 matches 9 bases. The clonotype was recovered from a man aged 40-49 years in good health and CMV-seropositive. The CDR3 here is CASSPGDRDEQYF. As DNA, the CDR3 is TGTGCCAGCAGCCCTGGGGACAGGGACGAGCAGTACTTC. Full variable domain (rest looked up from reference TRBV5-6 and TRBJ2-7): DAGVTQSPTHLIKTRGQQVTLRCSPKSGHDTVSWYQQALGQGPQFIFQYYEEEERQRGNFPDRFSGHQFPNYSSELNVNALLLGDSALYLCASSPGDRDEQYFGPGTRLTVT.